This T cell receptor beta chain was recovered during a study of blood T cell repertoires in COVID-19. The overall study: T cells, B-cell-depleted T cells, or PBMCs provided the cDNA or gDNA that served as material.

From germline, CDR1 is LNHDA and CDR2 SQIVND (reference sequence). This CDR3 spans 15 amino acids. Deletions cut 3 bases from V and 0 bases from J, with 9 bases between. In the source study's methods: It was from reference gene primer amplification that nucleated cell counts were estimated. Clones were sequenced by immunoSEQ multiplex PCR, and TCRdb holds only the in-frame ones, with some missing. V, J and clone size are those of that table, while D and trimming were read from the DNA. The table includes about 280,000 clones, roughly 90% detected once. The genes are TRBV19 and TRBJ1-3; D is unresolved. Material for sequencing was peripheral blood. The source is a man between 18 and 29 years old with active or convalescent COVID-19. CDR3 amino acids: CASSIAQSSGNTIYF. In DNA, the CDR3 is TGTGCCAGTAGTATCGCACAGAGCTCTGGAAACACCATATATTTT.